These T cell receptor beta chains were read from a single sample in a study of shared clonotypes between healthy human individuals. The table came from immunoSEQ multiplex PCR; TCRdb's copy has only in-frame clones and leaves some out. The sample shows 2 million to 2.5 million clones, just over 90% of them seen only once. The sequenced sample consisted of naive CD4+ T cells from PBMCs. The receptors originated from a man younger than 35 in good health. Some clones in this sample may be carry-over from other donors' samples. The CDR3 runs from the conserved cysteine through the conserved F or W.

J gene: TRBJ2-6; V gene: TRBV19; CDR3 protein: CASSPMSSGANVLTF
J gene: TRBJ2-5; V gene: TRBV19; CDR3 protein: CASSIGGGEETQYF
J gene: TRBJ2-1; V gene: TRBV5-5; CDR3 protein: CASSISGGGRNEQFF
J gene: TRBJ2-3; V gene: TRBV5-1; CDR3 protein: CASSLAGGSPDTQYF
J gene: TRBJ1-5; V gene: TRBV19; CDR3 protein: CASSIDRDQPQHF
J gene: TRBJ2-3; V gene: TRBV6-5; CDR3 protein: CASSYTGLADTQYF
J gene: TRBJ2-1; V gene: TRBV4-1; CDR3 protein: CASSHPDEQFF
J gene: TRBJ1-5; V gene: TRBV27; CDR3 protein: CASSRGGNQPQHF
J gene: TRBJ2-5; V gene: TRBV27; CDR3 protein: CASSFNPWTAQETQYF
J gene: TRBJ1-2; V gene: TRBV7-9; CDR3 protein: CASSLDIGGGYTF
J gene: TRBJ1-4; V gene: TRBV27; CDR3 protein: CASRSNEKLFF
J gene: TRBJ2-3; V gene: TRBV6-5; CDR3 protein: CASSYGGGPPDTQYF
J gene: TRBJ1-5; V gene: TRBV7-9; CDR3 protein: CASSLAGGSNQPQHF
J gene: TRBJ2-7; V gene: TRBV5-5; CDR3 protein: CASSSGPSLAGGIYEQYF
J gene: TRBJ1-3; V gene: TRBV11-2; CDR3 protein: CASSFGQGAGNTIYF
J gene: TRBJ2-5; V gene: TRBV11-3; CDR3 protein: CASSRGYQETQYF
J gene: TRBJ1-1; V gene: TRBV2; CDR3 protein: CASTLSGRNTEAFF
J gene: TRBJ2-5; V gene: TRBV28; CDR3 protein: CATRLAGVETQYF
J gene: TRBJ2-7; V gene: TRBV10-2; CDR3 protein: CASRGDSYEQYF
J gene: TRBJ1-5; V gene: TRBV9; CDR3 protein: CASSAAGGGPQHF